This entry lists 16 T cell receptor beta chains sequenced from one sample in a study of cytomegalovirus exposure and HLA in healthy donors. The PCR contained 60 Vbeta and 13 Jbeta primers. The protocol was immunoSEQ multiplex PCR, while the TCRdb copy is restricted to in-frame clones and leaves out a portion. This table has 150,000 to 200,000 clones, 70% to 85% appearing once. Sequenced sample: PBMCs. The receptors come from a human donor in good health.

The gene calls are TRBV29-1 and TRBJ1-5; D is possibly TRBD1 (5 bases). With 7 bases removed from V and 6 bases from J, the gap between germline ends came to 13 bases. Germline assignment: CDR1 SQVTM and CDR2 ANQGSEA. This CDR3 contains 12 residues. CDR3 sequence: CSGGGLGQPQHF. The CDR3 DNA sequence: TGCAGCGGTGGGGGGTTGGGTCAGCCCCAGCATTTT.

The V and J genes are TRBV4-3 and TRBJ1-2; D is ambiguous. The CDR3 is 16 amino acids. Germline values: CDR1 LGHNA, CDR2 YSLEER. V was pared by 1 base and J by 3 bases, with 15 bases between. CDR3 in amino acids: CASSQGETHVDYGYTF. The CDR3 nucleotides are TGCGCCAGCAGCCAAGGGGAGACTCACGTGGACTATGGCTACACCTTC.

The chain links TRBV7-9 to TRBJ2-2; the match to TRBD1 covers 9 bases. V lost 6 bases, J lost 4 bases, and 12 bases stayed unmatched. Germline CDR1 reads SEHNR; CDR2 reads FQNEAQ (reference sequence). The CDR3 loop spans 17 amino acids. CDR3 nucleotide sequence: TGTGCCAGCAGGGACGCCCCGGGACAGGGACTCACCGGGGAGCTGTTTTTT. Amino acid sequence: CASRDAPGQGLTGELFF.

This chain joins TRBV7-9 and TRBJ1-5, with D unresolved. V shed 1 base and J shed 0 bases, with 13 bases lying between them. The germline V gene encodes CDR1 SEHNR and CDR2 FQNEAQ (reference sequence). The CDR3 covers 17 residues. This chain's CDR3 is CASSLGTIPDSNQPQHF. The DNA for the CDR3 is TGTGCCAGCAGCTTAGGTACTATCCCCGATAGCAATCAGCCCCAGCATTTT.

The chain combines TRBV7-6 with TRBJ2-6; D remains ambiguous. With 5 bases removed from V and 2 bases from J, the gap between germline ends came to 10 bases. In germline, CDR1 is SGHVS, CDR2 FNYEAQ. CDR3 length: 15 residues. The CDR3 sequence: CASSPSAAGANVLTF. The CDR3 coding sequence is TGTGCCAGCAGCCCGTCTGCGGCTGGGGCCAACGTCCTGACTTTC.

CDR3 in DNA: TGTGCCAGCAGTACCCTTAGGGACAGGGGTCCCTACGAGCAGTACTTC. Amino acids: CASSTLRDRGPYEQYF. This rearrangement joins TRBV6-6 to TRBJ2-5; 10 nucleotides match TRBD1. The J call may be wrong; the DNA end is better matched by TRBJ2-7. The CDR3 is 16 amino acids. Per germline, CDR1 MNHNY and CDR2 SVGAGI (reference sequence).

The rearrangement links TRBV9 to TRBJ2-3; 8 bases are shared with TRBD2. With V trimmed by 0 bases and J by 5 bases, 8 bases remained unmatched. The CDR3 spans 16 residues. The germline CDR1 and CDR2 sequences are SGDLS and YYNGEE. The CDR3 bases are TGTGCCAGCAGCGTAGTGACGGGGGGGGCCGGAGATACGCAGTATTTT. Translation gives CASSVVTGGAGDTQYF.

The rearrangement uses TRBV7-9 and TRBJ2-7, with TRBD1 identical over 7 bases. The CDR3 runs to 14 residues. Germline-derived CDR1 and CDR2 are SEHNR and FQNEAQ (reference sequence). Losses at the gene ends were 5 bases for V and 5 bases for J; bases not matched to a gene: 9. The CDR3 protein is CASSRRDSLDEQYF. The CDR3, as DNA: TGTGCCAGCAGCCGCCGGGACAGTCTCGACGAGCAGTACTTC.

The rearrangement uses TRBV10-2 and TRBJ1-5, with 8 positions matching TRBD1. CDR1 and CDR2 from the germline V gene are WSHSY and SAAADI. Losses at the gene ends were 0 bases for V and 6 bases for J; bases not matched to a gene: 10. CDR3 length equals 17 residues. This chain's CDR3 is CASSESSWTGWTQPQHF. The CDR3 bases are TGCGCCAGCAGTGAGTCGTCTTGGACAGGGTGGACTCAGCCCCAGCATTTT.

The V and J genes are TRBV6-1 and TRBJ1-1, with 8 bases matching TRBD1. In germline, CDR1 is MNHNS, CDR2 SASEGT. V was clipped by 2 bases and J by 1 base; unmatched bases: 3. The CDR3 covers 15 residues. The CDR3 nucleotides read TGTGCCAGCAGTGAACTGGGACAGGAGAACACTGAAGCTTTCTTT. This encodes CASSELGQENTEAFF.

The rearrangement uses TRBV5-1 and TRBJ1-1; possible D gene TRBD1, 6 bases. The CDR3 is 13 residues long. Germline CDR1 is SGHRS and CDR2 is YFSETQ. The V end was cut by 10 bases, the J end by 3 bases, with 16 bases between. Here the CDR3 DNA reads TGCGCCGTTAAAGGGGGATTGGACACTGAAGCTTTCTTT. As protein: CAVKGGLDTEAFF.

This clone was counted only a few times. The chain has TRBV10-1 and TRBJ2-7, with D maybe TRBD1 (6 bases). Germline V gene data show CDR1 as WNHNN and CDR2 as SYGVQD (reference sequence). CDR3 length: 12 residues. Trimming removed 3 bases at V and 10 bases at J, with 13 bases between. The CDR3 DNA reads TGCGCCAGCAGTGACGAACAGACAGGACAGTACTTC. It translates to CASSDEQTGQYF.

The chain recombines TRBV19 with TRBJ2-1; TRBD2 aligns across 9 bases. Germline-derived CDR1 and CDR2 are LNHDA and SQIVND (reference sequence). J gave up 8 bases and V 7 bases, and 15 bases lay outside the gene matches. The CDR3 runs to 16 residues. In nucleotides, the CDR3 is TGTGCCAGTAAGGGGTTCTGGGCGGGGGGGCCTGATGAGCAGTTCTTC. Translated, it gives CASKGFWAGGPDEQFF. The whole variable domain, remainder taken from reference TRBV19 and TRBJ2-1, is DGGITQSPKYLFRKEGQNVTLSCEQNLNHDAMYWYRQDPGQGLRLIYYSQIVNDFQKGDIAEGYSVSREKKESFPLTVTSAQKNPTAFYLCASKGFWAGGPDEQFFGPGTRLTVL.

The chain recombines TRBV13 with TRBJ1-3; 8 nucleotides match TRBD1. This CDR3 region has 15 residues. Per germline, CDR1 PRHDT and CDR2 FYEKMQ (reference sequence). V was pared by 4 bases and J by 4 bases, with 6 bases of the junction left unmatched. Here the CDR3 reads CASSSDRVRGNTIYF. In DNA form, the CDR3 reads TGTGCCAGCAGCTCGGACAGGGTACGAGGAAACACCATATATTTT.

V and J are TRBV5-1 and TRBJ1-4, with 10 bases fitting TRBD1. J was trimmed by 8 bases and V by 0 bases; bases with no gene match: 7. This CDR3 is 16 amino acids long. Germline-derived CDR1 and CDR2 are SGHRS and YFSETQ. CDR3 DNA sequence: TGCGCCAGCAGCTTGGCCGGGGGACAGGGGTACGAAAAACTGTTTTTT. Translating gives CASSLAGGQGYEKLFF.

V is TRBV2 and J is TRBJ1-4, with D uncertain. The CDR3 has 16 amino acids. Per germline, CDR1 SNHLY and CDR2 FYNNEI. The germline V and J ends were trimmed by 3 bases and 8 bases, with 19 bases remaining between them. CDR3 sequence reads: CASSDPLSGSWEKLFF. The CDR3, as DNA: TGTGCCAGCAGTGATCCTCTCTCGGGGTCATGGGAAAAACTGTTTTTT.